These T cell receptor beta chains were read from a single sample in a study of Ad26.COV2.S vaccination and SARS-CoV-2 variants. TCRdb keeps only in-frame clones here, not all; method: immunoSEQ multiplex PCR. The sample records around 450,000 clones, roughly 87% being singletons. The starting material was peripheral blood, obtained in a trial of Ad26.COV2.S vaccine versus placebo. These receptors came from a person between 18 and 60 years old who received the Ad26.COV2.S COVID-19 vaccine or a placebo. Both conserved end residues are part of each CDR3. A D gene is named only where the DNA matches it firmly. Part of the rows lack a size; the others show once, few, many or a class for expanded clones.

TRBD1	TRBV5-1	-	TRBJ1-1	CASSSGQGMNTEAFF	TGCGCCAGCAGCTCCGGACAGGGCATGAACACTGAAGCTTTCTTT
-	TRBV2	-	TRBJ2-5	CASSPWGNMETQYF	TGTGCCAGCTCGCCCTGGGGCAATATGGAGACCCAGTACTTC
-	TRBV7-2	-	TRBJ2-1	CASSLLGSGYNEQFF	TGTGCCAGCAGCTTACTCGGGAGCGGTTACAATGAGCAGTTCTTC
-	TRBV5-1	-	TRBJ2-5	CASSLLEVETQYF	TGCGCCAGCAGCTTATTGGAGGTGGAGACCCAGTACTTC
-	TRBV6-2/TRBV6-3	-	TRBJ2-1	CASSWASGRYNEQFF	TGTGCCAGCAGTTGGGCGTCCGGACGGTACAATGAGCAGTTCTTC
-	TRBV6-6	-	TRBJ2-3	CASTGSTDTQYF	TGTGCCAGCACGGGTTCCACAGATACGCAGTATTTT
-	TRBV6-2/TRBV6-3	-	TRBJ1-1	CASSYGGFTEAFF	TGTGCCAGCAGTTACGGGGGGTTCACTGAAGCTTTCTTT
TRBD1	TRBV6-6	once	TRBJ2-3	CASSLPRTGWTDTQYF	TGTGCCAGCAGTCTTCCCCGGACAGGGTGGACAGATACGCAGTATTTT
-	TRBV9	once	TRBJ1-4	CASSVGLTGQLNEKLFF	TGTGCCAGCAGCGTAGGGTTAACGGGACAACTTAATGAAAAACTGTTTTTT
-	TRBV2	once	TRBJ1-2	CASRGGSLNYGYTF	TGTGCCAGCAGAGGCGGGAGCCTCAACTATGGCTACACCTTC
-	TRBV4-3	-	TRBJ1-1	CASSQGGPGAEAFF	TGCGCCAGCAGCCAAGGGGGGCCCGGCGCTGAAGCTTTCTTT
-	TRBV11-2	once	TRBJ1-3	CASSLGSSGNTIYF	TGTGCCAGCAGCTTAGGGAGCTCTGGAAACACCATATATTTT
TRBD2	TRBV28	-	TRBJ2-1	CASSLFRVGGGEQFF	TGTGCCAGCAGTTTGTTTAGGGTCGGGGGGGGTGAGCAGTTCTTC
-	TRBV7-2	-	TRBJ1-3	CASSRRWGAGNTIYF	TGTGCCAGCAGCCGGCGGTGGGGGGCTGGAAACACCATATATTTT
-	TRBV6-6	-	TRBJ2-1	CASSYSIMRGYNEQFF	TGTGCCAGCAGTTACTCGATTATGAGGGGCTACAATGAGCAGTTCTTC
TRBD1	TRBV7-2	-	TRBJ1-1	CASSQYTGTGLFRAEAFF	TGTGCCAGCAGCCAATACACCGGGACAGGGCTCTTTCGCGCTGAAGCTTTCTTT
-	TRBV10-3	-	TRBJ2-3	CASSPGIRTDTQYF	TGTGCCTCGTCCCCCGGGATAAGAACAGATACGCAGTATTTT
-	TRBV7-8	-	TRBJ2-7	CASSQRTATYEQYF	TGTGCCAGCAGCCAGAGGACAGCAACCTACGAGCAGTACTTC
-	TRBV18	-	TRBJ1-2	CASSPGHPWNYGYTF	TGTGCCAGCTCACCCGGACACCCGTGGAACTATGGCTACACCTTC
-	TRBV24-1	once	TRBJ1-5	CATSDPAYSNQPQHF	TGTGCCACCAGTGATCCAGCTTATAGCAATCAGCCCCAGCATTTT
-	TRBV5-1	once	TRBJ2-2	CASSLGQNTGELFF	TGCGCCAGCAGCTTAGGGCAGAACACCGGGGAGCTGTTTTTT
-	TRBV6-1	-	TRBJ1-5	CASSEQVDQPQHF	TGTGCCAGCAGTGAACAAGTGGATCAGCCCCAGCATTTT